Below are 19 T cell receptor beta chains sequenced from a single sample in a study of cytomegalovirus exposure and HLA in healthy donors. Use of 60 Vbeta and 13 Jbeta primers characterized the PCR. Profiling relied on immunoSEQ multiplex PCR, and the TCRdb table lists in-frame clones only, not all of them. The table has about 150,000 clones, approximately 84% seen once. Sequenced sample: PBMCs. All receptors derive from a woman under 30 in good health and CMV-seronegative.

The chain recombines TRBV10-1 with TRBJ2-2, with TRBD1 matching over 9 bases. The CDR3 sequence is 13 residues long. J lost 6 bases, V lost 6 bases, and 2 bases had no gene match. Germline V gene data show CDR1 as WNHNN and CDR2 as SYGVQD (reference sequence). As DNA, the CDR3 is TGCGCCAGCAGGACAGGGGGGTCCGGGGAGCTGTTTTTT. Protein sequence: CASRTGGSGELFF.

The rearrangement joins TRBV25-1 to TRBJ2-5, with D maybe TRBD2 (7 bases). V dropped 1 base and J dropped 1 base, with 10 bases sitting between them. CDR1 and CDR2 (germline): MGHDK, SYGVNS. This CDR3 contains 15 residues. The CDR3 DNA follows: TGTGCCAGCAGTGAATGGGGAGGGGGCCAAGAGACCCAGTACTTC. Amino acids: CASSEWGGGQETQYF.

This sequence joins TRBV11-2 and TRBJ2-1; weak D call: TRBD2 (6 bases). The CDR3 spans 12 residues. Germline assignment: CDR1 SGHAT and CDR2 FQNNGV. V was pared by 1 base and J by 9 bases, with 7 bases between. In nucleotides, the CDR3 is TGTGCCAGCAGCTTAGTGCGGGGTGAGCAGTTCTTC. This sequence encodes CASSLVRGEQFF.

The chain joins TRBV10-3 to TRBJ1-4; a weak D match, TRBD1 (5 bases). The germline V gene encodes CDR1 ENHRY and CDR2 SYGVKD. The CDR3 is 15 amino acids. The germline V and J ends were trimmed by 5 bases and 0 bases, with 10 bases remaining between them. DNA for the CDR3: TGTGCCATCAGTCGACAGCTAGCAACTAATGAAAAACTGTTTTTT. It yields the protein CAISRQLATNEKLFF.

Only a few counts were recorded for this clone. The genes are TRBV14 and TRBJ1-1, with D maybe TRBD1 (5 bases). The V gene's germline CDR1 is SGHDN and CDR2 FVKESK. CDR3 length: 13 residues. Trimming left V 0 bases short and J 14 bases short, with 16 bases between. The chain's CDR3 is CASSQEDSIMLFF. The CDR3 DNA is TGTGCCAGCAGCCAAGAAGACAGCATTATGTTATTCTTT.

The CDR3 loop reads CASSFDTNYGYTF. CDR3 bases: TGTGCCAGCAGCTTTGACACTAACTATGGCTACACCTTC. The chain links TRBV7-2 to TRBJ1-2, with D hard to call. From germline, CDR1 is SGHTA and CDR2 FQGNSA. The CDR3 covers 13 residues. V lost 3 bases, J lost 0 bases, and 5 bases lay in between.

The chain carries TRBV10-2 and TRBJ2-5; the match to TRBD1 covers 7 bases. V was clipped by 5 bases and J by 5 bases; unmatched bases: 5. CDR1 is WSHSY, CDR2 SAAADI, per germline. This CDR3 has 13 amino acids. CDR3 sequence: CASSLTGVETQYF. As DNA, the CDR3 is TGCGCCAGCAGTCTAACAGGGGTGGAGACCCAGTACTTC.

The gene calls are TRBV28 and TRBJ2-7, with 7 bases fitting TRBD1. The CDR3 totals 15 residues. The germline gives CDR1 MDHEN, CDR2 SYDVKM. The V gene end was trimmed by 6 bases and the J gene end by 5 bases; junction bases not matched to a gene: 13. The chain's CDR3 is CASRALQGNLHEQYF. The CDR3 DNA sequence: TGTGCCAGCAGGGCCCTACAGGGGAATCTACACGAGCAGTACTTC. The full variable domain, its missing parts supplied by reference TRBV28 and TRBJ2-7, is DVKVTQSSRYLVKRTGEKVFLECVQDMDHENMFWYRQDPGLGLRLIYFSYDVKMKEKGDIPEGYSVSREKKERFSLILESASTNQTSMYLCASRALQGNLHEQYFGPGTRLTVT.

The genes are TRBV9 and TRBJ1-3, with TRBD1 identical over 8 bases. This CDR3 contains 15 residues. V was pared by 4 bases and J by 4 bases, with 7 bases of the junction left unmatched. Germline V gene sequence: CDR1 SGDLS, CDR2 YYNGEE. In DNA form, the CDR3 reads TGTGCCAGCAGCCAAACAGGGGGGTCGGGAAACACCATATATTTT. It translates to CASSQTGGSGNTIYF.

This clone turned up a few times. The chain uses TRBV5-5 and TRBJ1-2, with 7 bases lining up with TRBD1. The junction had 10 bases not matched to a gene; V was cut back by 4 bases and J by 7 bases. This CDR3 region has 14 residues. CDR1 and CDR2 (germline): SGHKS, YYEKEE (reference sequence). Here the CDR3 DNA reads TGTGCCAGCAGCGCGACGACAGGGACAAGTGGCTACACCTTC. It is translated as CASSATTGTSGYTF. Drawing the rest from reference TRBV5-5 and TRBJ1-2, the complete variable domain is DAGVTQSPTHLIKTRGQQVTLRCSPISGHKSVSWYQQVLGQGPQFIFQYYEKEERGRGNFPDRFSARQFPNYSSELNVNALLLGDSALYLCASSATTGTSGYTFGSGTRLTVV.

This clone was seen only once. The chain couples TRBV7-2 to TRBJ2-3; D is unclear. Germline V gene sequence: CDR1 SGHTA, CDR2 FQGNSA. V lost 1 base, J lost 3 bases, and 8 bases lay in between. CDR3 length equals 14 residues. CDR3 bases: TGTGCCAGCAGCTTAGAGGCGGCTACAGATACGCAGTATTTT. Protein sequence: CASSLEAATDTQYF. Using reference TRBV7-2 and TRBJ2-3 for the parts outside the CDR3, the full variable domain is GAGVSQSPSNKVTEKGKDVELRCDPISGHTALYWYRQSLGQGLEFLIYFQGNSAPDKSGLPSDRFSAERTGGSVSTLTIQRTQQEDSAVYLCASSLEAATDTQYFGPGTRLTVL.

This chain connects TRBV2 to TRBJ2-7; D is unresolved. This CDR3 spans 12 amino acids. Trimming removed 7 bases from V and 2 bases from J, with 9 bases in between. CDR1 and CDR2 from the germline V gene are SNHLY and FYNNEI. The CDR3 loop reads CASTDSPYEQYF. The CDR3 nucleotides are TGTGCCAGCACAGATTCACCCTACGAGCAGTACTTC.

This chain uses TRBV7-2 with TRBJ1-4, with a tentative D call TRBD1 (6 bases). V lost 6 bases to trimming and J lost 0 bases, with 14 bases between them. The CDR3 consists of 16 residues. CDR1 is SGHTA, CDR2 FQGNSA, per germline. The CDR3 spells CASSRTGYATNEKLFF. The CDR3 DNA follows: TGTGCCAGCAGTCGAACAGGGTACGCAACTAATGAAAAACTGTTTTTT.

The chain combines TRBV9 with TRBJ1-2; 9 bases agree with TRBD1. J lost 7 bases, V lost 3 bases, and 4 bases had no gene match. CDR3 length equals 13 residues. Germline V gene sequence: CDR1 SGDLS, CDR2 YYNGEE. The CDR3 sequence: CASSAGTGLGYTF. DNA of the CDR3: TGTGCCAGCAGCGCGGGGACAGGGCTTGGCTACACCTTC.

This sequence joins TRBV30 and TRBJ2-7; TRBD1 matches 9 bases. Looked up from germline, CDR1 is GTSNPN and CDR2 is SVGIG (reference sequence). V was clipped by 4 bases and J by 6 bases; unmatched bases: 13. The CDR3 extends over 15 amino acids. The CDR3 spells CAWTLGGQGIGEQYF. The CDR3, as DNA: TGTGCCTGGACCCTGGGGGGACAGGGAATAGGCGAGCAGTACTTC.

J is TRBJ1-5 and V is TRBV28; TRBD1 matches 12 bases. Germline lookup yields CDR1 MDHEN and CDR2 SYDVKM. This CDR3 contains 17 residues. With V trimmed by 0 bases and J by 1 base, 1 base remained unmatched. The CDR3 is CASSLWGQGASNQPQHF. DNA of the CDR3: TGTGCCAGCAGTTTATGGGGACAGGGGGCAAGCAATCAGCCCCAGCATTTT.

The chain joins TRBV7-2 to TRBJ2-4; TRBD1 agrees at 8 bases. The CDR3 totals 15 residues. Germline CDR1 SGHTA, CDR2 FQGNSA. V shed 5 bases, J shed 15 bases, and the junction held 18 bases outside the gene matches. The CDR3 loop is CASSPKTGQGKKVYF. The CDR3 nucleotides read TGTGCCAGCAGCCCAAAAACCGGACAGGGAAAGAAAGTGTACTTC.

The J gene is TRBJ1-5, the V gene TRBV7-2; weak D call: TRBD1 (5 bases). CDR1 and CDR2 from the germline V gene are SGHTA and FQGNSA. Trimming stripped 2 bases from V and 1 base from J, with 12 bases between. The CDR3 length is 16 residues. The CDR3 nucleotides read TGTGCCAGCAGCTTACGGGGGGGGTCAAGCAATCAGCCCCAGCATTTT. Encoded protein: CASSLRGGSSNQPQHF.

This clone was observed a few times. The rearrangement links TRBV7-9 to TRBJ1-2; 11 bases agree with TRBD1. Germline CDR1 SEHNR, CDR2 FQNEAQ (reference sequence). V gave up 3 bases and J gave up 5 bases; unmatched junction bases: 5. The length of the CDR3 is 15 residues. The DNA of the CDR3 is TGTGCCAGCAGCTTCGGACAGGGGGCGGAGTATGGCTACACCTTC. This encodes CASSFGQGAEYGYTF.